Here is one T cell receptor (beta chain) with its context. Data came from immunoSEQ multiplex PCR; TCRdb stores just in-frame clones and leaves some out. This table has fewer than 250,000 clones, roughly 87% appearing once. This entry is derived from a study of blood T cell repertoires in COVID-19. At the level of the study: Acute and convalescent COVID-19 samples came from the United States, Italy and Spain. T cells, B-cell-depleted T cells, or PBMCs supplied cDNA or gDNA.

Germline CDR1 SGHVS, CDR2 FQNEAQ. The CDR3 loop spans 14 amino acids. The V segment lost 2 bases and the J segment 5 bases; nucleotides outside the gene matches: 5. Assignments of participants to cohorts depended upon their own reported clinical history. V is TRBV7-8 and J is TRBJ2-5; 7 nucleotides line up with TRBD2. The sequencing input was PBMCs or T cells enriched from blood (not recorded which). This sequence originates from a woman in her thirties with acute COVID-19. CDR3 residues: CASSLMTSRETQYF. CDR3 nucleotide sequence: TGTGCCAGCAGCTTAATGACTAGCCGGGAGACCCAGTACTTC.